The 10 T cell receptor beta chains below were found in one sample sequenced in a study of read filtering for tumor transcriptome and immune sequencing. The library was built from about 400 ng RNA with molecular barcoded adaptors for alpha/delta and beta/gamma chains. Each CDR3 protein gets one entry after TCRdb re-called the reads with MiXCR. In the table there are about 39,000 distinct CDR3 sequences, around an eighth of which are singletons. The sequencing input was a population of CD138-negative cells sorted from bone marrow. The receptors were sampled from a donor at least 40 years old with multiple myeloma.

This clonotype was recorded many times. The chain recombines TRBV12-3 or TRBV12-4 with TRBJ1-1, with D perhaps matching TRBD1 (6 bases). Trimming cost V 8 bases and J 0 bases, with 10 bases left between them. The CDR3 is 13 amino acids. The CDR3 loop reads CASRGAVNTEAFF. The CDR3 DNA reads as TGTGCCAGCCGGGGGGCAGTGAACACTGAAGCTTTCTTT.

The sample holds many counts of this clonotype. The CDR3 protein is CASSLDSGAHQPQHF. The CDR3 DNA reads as TGTGCCAGCAGCTTAGATAGTGGGGCTCATCAGCCCCAGCATTTT. The rearrangement links TRBV7-2 to TRBJ1-5, with D possibly TRBD1 on 5 matching bases. Germline CDR1 reads SGHTA; CDR2 reads FQGNSA. V shed 1 base and J shed 5 bases, with 12 bases lying between them. CDR3 size: 15 residues.

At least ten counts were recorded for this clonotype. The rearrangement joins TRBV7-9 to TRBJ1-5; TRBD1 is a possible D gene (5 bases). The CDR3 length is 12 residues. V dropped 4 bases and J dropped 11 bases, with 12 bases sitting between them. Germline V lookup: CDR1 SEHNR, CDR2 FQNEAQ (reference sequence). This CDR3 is CASSSGSGAQHF. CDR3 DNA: TGTGCCAGCAGCTCCGGGTCGGGGGCCCAGCATTTT.

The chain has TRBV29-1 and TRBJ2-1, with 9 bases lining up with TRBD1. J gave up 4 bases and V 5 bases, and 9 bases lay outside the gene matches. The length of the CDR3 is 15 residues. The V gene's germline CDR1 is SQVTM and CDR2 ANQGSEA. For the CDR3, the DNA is TGCAGCGTTACACCGGGACAGGGCCTATACAATGAGCAGTTCTTC. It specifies CSVTPGQGLYNEQFF.

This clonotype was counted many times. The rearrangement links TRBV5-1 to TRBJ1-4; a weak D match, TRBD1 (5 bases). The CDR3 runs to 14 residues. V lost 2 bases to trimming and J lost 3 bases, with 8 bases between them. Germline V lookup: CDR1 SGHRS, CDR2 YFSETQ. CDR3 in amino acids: CASSFGGSNEKLFF. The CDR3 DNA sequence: TGCGCCAGCAGCTTCGGGGGTTCTAATGAAAAACTGTTTTTT.

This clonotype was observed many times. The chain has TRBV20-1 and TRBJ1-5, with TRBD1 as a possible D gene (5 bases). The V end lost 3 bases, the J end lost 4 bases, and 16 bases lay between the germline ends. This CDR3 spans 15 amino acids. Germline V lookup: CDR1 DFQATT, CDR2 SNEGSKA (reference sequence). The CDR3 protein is CSARGIGWGNQPQHF. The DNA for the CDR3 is TGCAGTGCTAGGGGGATAGGCTGGGGGAATCAGCCCCAGCATTTT.

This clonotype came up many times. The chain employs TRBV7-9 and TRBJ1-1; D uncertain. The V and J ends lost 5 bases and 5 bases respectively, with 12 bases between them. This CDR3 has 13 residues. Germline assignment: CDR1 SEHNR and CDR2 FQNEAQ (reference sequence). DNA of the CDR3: TGTGCCAGCAGCACCCGCGGGCCAACTGAAGCTTTCTTT. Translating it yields CASSTRGPTEAFF.

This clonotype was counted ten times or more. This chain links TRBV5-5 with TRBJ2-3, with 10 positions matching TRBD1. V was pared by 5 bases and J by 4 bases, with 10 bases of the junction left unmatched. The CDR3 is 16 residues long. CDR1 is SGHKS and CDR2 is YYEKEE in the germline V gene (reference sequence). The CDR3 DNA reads TGTGCCAGCAGGGCCGGGACAGGGGTTTCAGCAGATACGCAGTATTTT. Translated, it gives CASRAGTGVSADTQYF.

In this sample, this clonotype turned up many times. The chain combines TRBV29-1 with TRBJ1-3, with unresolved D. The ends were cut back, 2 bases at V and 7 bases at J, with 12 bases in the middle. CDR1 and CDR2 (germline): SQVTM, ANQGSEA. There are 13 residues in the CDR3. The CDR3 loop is CSVEMPGSNTIYF. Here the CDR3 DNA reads TGCAGCGTTGAAATGCCGGGGTCTAACACCATATATTTT.

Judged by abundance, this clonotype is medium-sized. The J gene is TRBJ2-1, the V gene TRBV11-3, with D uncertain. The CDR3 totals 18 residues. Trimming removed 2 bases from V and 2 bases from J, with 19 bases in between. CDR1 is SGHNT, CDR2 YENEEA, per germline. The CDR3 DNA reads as TGTGCCAGCAGCTTACAACAATTGGGCAGGCCCACCTACAATGAGCAGTTCTTC. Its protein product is CASSLQQLGRPTYNEQFF. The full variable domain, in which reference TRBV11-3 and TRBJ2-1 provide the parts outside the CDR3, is EAGVVQSPRYKIIEKKQPVAFWCNPISGHNTLYWYLQNLGQGPELLIRYENEEAVDDSQLPKDRFSAERLKGVDSTLKIQPAELGDSAVYLCASSLQQLGRPTYNEQFFGPGTRLTVL.